This T cell receptor (beta chain) was recovered during a study of shared clonotypes between healthy human individuals. Trimming pared 3 bases from V and 4 bases from J, leaving 14 bases between. Per germline, CDR1 MDHEN and CDR2 SYDVKM. The CDR3 loop spans 15 amino acids. This clone was seen a few times. TCRdb's copy holds only in-frame clones and misses some; the assay was immunoSEQ multiplex PCR. The sample records around 1.1 million clones, roughly 80% being singletons. This chain connects TRBV28 to TRBJ2-3; D possibly corresponds to TRBD2 (6 bases). The clonotype was recovered from a man in his late teens or twenties in good health. Some clones in this sample may be carry-over from other donors' samples. Sequenced sample: memory CD4+ T cells from PBMCs. Indicated subset: CD45RA-negative fraction. CDR3 protein: CASSLGGVISDTQYF. The CDR3 nucleotides are TGTGCCAGCAGTTTGGGGGGAGTAATATCAGATACGCAGTATTTT.